The 27 T cell receptor beta chains below were found in one sample sequenced in a study of blood T cells in healthy people across ages. A sample-barcoded 5' primer and a J-beta primer mix were used in a second PCR of about 7 to 12 cycles. From the 5' RACE reads, TCRdb called clonotypes with MiXCR, one entry per CDR3 protein. The table shows nearly 1 million distinct CDR3 sequences, with 51% occurring only once. Sequenced input: blood. Source of these receptors: a woman aged 55-70 years in good health.

This chain joins TRBV28 and TRBJ2-7; tentative D call: TRBD1 (5 bases). The CDR3 runs 15 residues. Trimming shortened V by 2 bases and J by 0 bases, and 11 bases separated the two germline ends. Germline CDR1 and CDR2: MDHEN and SYDVKM. In DNA, the CDR3 is TGTGCCAGCAGTTTAACCAGGGTGTACTCCTACGAGCAGTACTTC. Amino acid sequence: CASSLTRVYSYEQYF.

This clonotype has only a few counts. V usage is TRBV7-2 and J usage is TRBJ2-7; D is tentatively TRBD1 or TRBD2 (5 bases each). V lost 1 base and J 2 bases, leaving 12 bases between the germline ends. The length of the CDR3 is 15 residues. Germline CDR1 reads SGHTA; CDR2 reads FQGNSA. CDR3 sequence: CASSLVRGGTYEQYF. CDR3 coding DNA: TGTGCCAGCAGCTTAGTCCGGGGCGGCACCTACGAGCAGTACTTC. Looking up the rest from reference TRBV7-2 and TRBJ2-7 gives the full variable domain: GAGVSQSPSNKVTEKGKDVELRCDPISGHTALYWYRQSLGQGLEFLIYFQGNSAPDKSGLPSDRFSAERTGGSVSTLTIQRTQQEDSAVYLCASSLVRGGTYEQYFGPGTRLTVT.

This clonotype was observed a handful of times. The chain links TRBV5-1 to TRBJ2-1; 12 bases align to TRBD2. The J call may be mistaken, given a closer DNA end match to TRBJ2-7. This CDR3 has 19 amino acids. Germline assignment: CDR1 SGHRS and CDR2 YFSETQ. In DNA, the CDR3 is TGCGCCAGCAGCTTAGGACTAGCGGGATTCTTGAGCTCCTACAATGAGCAGTACTTC. Translation gives CASSLGLAGFLSSYNEQYF.

This clonotype occurred a few times. The V call is TRBV6-6, the J call TRBJ2-4; possibly TRBD2 for D (6 bases). TRBJ2-7 explains the end of the DNA better; the J call may be wrong. This CDR3 comprises 12 residues. Germline V gene sequence: CDR1 MNHNY, CDR2 SVGAGI (reference sequence). The CDR3 coding sequence is TGTGCCAGCAGTTACCAGGGACTCGAGCAGTACTTC. Residues: CASSYQGLEQYF.

V usage is TRBV19 and J usage is TRBJ2-5; D remains ambiguous. V gave up 4 bases and J gave up 5 bases, with 14 bases separating them. This CDR3 has 14 residues. From germline, CDR1 is LNHDA and CDR2 SQIVND (reference sequence). The CDR3 bases are TGTGCCAGTAGTACGACCAGGTCGAGGGAGACCCAGTACTTC. Amino acid sequence: CASSTTRSRETQYF.

Comment on this clonotype: A much bigger clone sits one base away, suggesting this may be a read error. The rearrangement uses TRBV29-1 and TRBJ1-1; D uncertain. Germline V gives CDR1 SQVTM, CDR2 ANQGSEA. This CDR3 region has 14 residues. Trimming took off 4 bases at V and 1 base at J, with 13 bases between the two ends. Here the CDR3 reads CSVAATWANTEAFF. CDR3 bases: TGCAGCGTTGCAGCCACGTGGGCGAACACTGAAGCTTTCTTT.

The V and J genes are TRBV7-6 and TRBJ2-3, with D uncertain. The CDR3 is made up of 16 amino acids. Trimming shortened V by 1 base and J by 0 bases, and 11 bases separated the two germline ends. In germline, CDR1 is SGHVS, CDR2 FNYEAQ. CDR3 amino acids: CASSLGQRTSTDTQYF. The CDR3 DNA follows: TGTGCCAGCAGCTTAGGTCAGAGAACTAGCACAGATACGCAGTATTTT.

This clonotype was picked up a small number of times. The rearrangement links TRBV28 to TRBJ1-6; D is unclear. The V end lost 7 bases, the J end lost 9 bases, and 10 bases lay between the germline ends. CDR3 length: 12 residues. CDR1 and CDR2 (germline): MDHEN, SYDVKM. The CDR3 DNA reads as TGTGCCAGCACTCTCAACCGTTCACCCCTCCACTTT. Amino acids: CASTLNRSPLHF.

The rearrangement joins TRBV10-1 to TRBJ1-5; D unresolved. CDR1 and CDR2 from the germline V gene are WNHNN and SYGVQD (reference sequence). This CDR3 contains 12 residues. Between the trimmed V and J ends, which lost 5 bases and 7 bases, there was a span of 9 bases. The CDR3 here is CASSRKYQPQHF. The CDR3 DNA follows: TGCGCCAGCAGTCGGAAGTACCAGCCCCAGCATTTT.

The V call is TRBV10-2, the J call TRBJ2-2, with D possibly matching TRBD2 (6 bases). Trimming removed 9 bases from V and 2 bases from J, with 10 bases in between. This CDR3 has 13 residues. CDR1 WSHSY and CDR2 SAAADI come from the germline V gene. CDR3 in amino acids: CARSSVNTGELFF. The CDR3 DNA follows: TGCGCCAGATCTAGCGTAAACACCGGGGAGCTGTTTTTT.

This clonotype was seen more than once but under ten times. This chain links TRBV4-2 with TRBJ2-1; 7 nucleotides agree with TRBD2. V dropped 4 bases and J dropped 9; count of bases not matched to a gene: 12. Germline CDR1 LGHNA, CDR2 YNFKEQ. CDR3 length equals 15 residues. The CDR3 here is CASSRAGGSSSEQFF. As DNA, the CDR3 is TGTGCCAGCAGCCGCGCTGGCGGGAGTTCGAGTGAGCAGTTCTTC.

This clonotype was recorded a few times. The chain recombines TRBV7-2 with TRBJ2-7, with D unclear. V dropped 1 base and J dropped 9 bases, with 16 bases sitting between them. This CDR3 region has 14 residues. Germline V CDR1 and CDR2: SGHTA, FQGNSA. The CDR3 region is CASSLEFRANAQYF. The DNA for the CDR3 is TGTGCCAGCAGCTTAGAGTTTAGGGCCAATGCGCAGTACTTC.

The J gene is TRBJ2-3, the V gene TRBV20-1, with unresolved D. The ends were cut back, 7 bases at V and 4 bases at J, with 12 bases in the middle. Per the germline V gene, CDR1 is DFQATT and CDR2 is SNEGSKA (reference sequence). The CDR3 totals 12 residues. This chain's CDR3 is CSVKRGADTQYF. Written as DNA, the CDR3 is TGCAGTGTGAAGAGAGGAGCAGATACGCAGTATTTT.

This chain connects TRBV20-1 to TRBJ2-7, with D perhaps assigned TRBD1 or TRBD2 (6 bases each). Germline assignment: CDR1 DFQATT and CDR2 SNEGSKA (reference sequence). This CDR3 is 15 amino acids long. V gave up 3 bases and J gave up 3 bases, with 18 bases separating them. CDR3 in DNA: TGCAGTGCTAGGGGGGGCGCGTATTTCCTCTACGAGCAGTACTTC. Translated, it gives CSARGGAYFLYEQYF.

V usage is TRBV5-6 and J usage is TRBJ2-2, with 11 bases lining up with TRBD1. CDR3 length equals 17 residues. V gave up 6 bases and J gave up 7 bases; unmatched junction bases: 14. The germline V gene has CDR1 SGHDT and CDR2 YYEEEE. The CDR3 region is CASNRRTGGPKDGELFF. CDR3 nucleotide sequence: TGTGCCAGCAACCGCAGGACAGGGGGCCCCAAGGACGGGGAGCTGTTTTTT.

The V and J genes are TRBV29-1 and TRBJ2-2; 8 bases fit TRBD1. CDR1 and CDR2 (germline): SQVTM, ANQGSEA. V was pared by 7 bases and J by 6 bases, with 10 bases of the junction left unmatched. The CDR3 spans 14 residues. CDR3 loop: CSAWTGQASGELFF. The CDR3 DNA reads as TGCAGCGCCTGGACAGGGCAAGCCTCCGGGGAGCTGTTTTTT.

The rearrangement joins TRBV12-3 or TRBV12-4 to TRBJ2-3, with no clear D. This CDR3 comprises 15 residues. Deletions cut 3 bases from V and 0 bases from J, with 10 bases between. CDR3 sequence reads: CASSLGRSSTDTQYF. The CDR3 region has the DNA TGTGCCAGCAGTTTGGGCAGATCTAGCACAGATACGCAGTATTTT.

The chain combines TRBV15 with TRBJ2-7; the D is unclear. Germline assignment: CDR1 LNHNV and CDR2 YYDKDF (reference sequence). This CDR3 has 14 amino acids. V lost 0 bases and J lost 4, with 10 bases in between. The CDR3 nucleotides read TGTGCCACCAGCAGAGATCGGTCGAATTACGAGCAGTACTTC. Encoded protein: CATSRDRSNYEQYF.

V is TRBV25-1 and J is TRBJ1-2, with D hard to call. The germline V gene encodes CDR1 MGHDK and CDR2 SYGVNS. The CDR3 runs to 15 residues. The germline V and J ends were trimmed by 0 bases and 10 bases, with 18 bases remaining between them. CDR3 sequence (DNA): TGTGCCAGCAGTGAATATACGGCAGCCCGAGGGATCTACACCTTC. Protein: CASSEYTAARGIYTF.

The rearrangement uses TRBV24-1 and TRBJ2-1, with D hard to call. V was trimmed by 0 bases and J by 2 bases, leaving 13 bases between them. CDR1 and CDR2 (germline): KGHDR, SFDVKD. This CDR3 has 17 amino acids. CDR3 sequence reads: CATSDLPYTPPYNEQFF. CDR3 DNA: TGTGCCACCAGTGATTTGCCATATACACCGCCCTACAATGAGCAGTTCTTC.

This clonotype was seen only a few times. The rearrangement joins TRBV4-1 to TRBJ1-1; D is unclear. This CDR3 is built from 14 residues. V was trimmed by 5 bases and J by 1 base, leaving 11 bases between them. CDR1 MGHRA and CDR2 YSYEKL come from the germline V gene. The CDR3 DNA sequence: TGCGCCAGCAGCAAAAAGACTGAGAACACTGAAGCTTTCTTT. Translation: CASSKKTENTEAFF.

This clonotype has a handful of counts. The chain combines TRBV4-1 with TRBJ2-5, with TRBD1 matching 8 bases. The V segment lost 1 base and the J segment 0 bases; nucleotides outside the gene matches: 7. Germline CDR1 reads MGHRA; CDR2 reads YSYEKL. This CDR3 is 17 amino acids long. The CDR3 here is CASSQGTGFRNQETQYF. CDR3 DNA sequence: TGCGCCAGCAGCCAAGGGACAGGGTTTAGAAACCAAGAGACCCAGTACTTC.

The CDR3 coding sequence is TGTGCCACCAGTGAGGGGACTAGCGGCGCGGGAGCCCTCATCACAGATACGCAGTATTTT. This encodes CATSEGTSGAGALITDTQYF. J is TRBJ2-3 and V is TRBV24-1, with 11 bases matching TRBD2. The CDR3 extends over 20 amino acids. Germline CDR1 reads KGHDR; CDR2 reads SFDVKD. V lost 4 bases and J lost 2; bases outside the gene matches: 16.

This chain links TRBV6-5 with TRBJ2-7, with a tentative D call TRBD2 (6 bases). TRBJ2-5 matches the DNA end more closely, so the J call is doubtful. CDR3 length equals 15 residues. From germline, CDR1 is MNHEY and CDR2 SVGAGI. For the CDR3, the DNA is TGTGCCAGCAGTTACTCGATTACGCCCGGGGGGACCCAGTACTTC. It yields the protein CASSYSITPGGTQYF.

The V gene is TRBV28, the J gene TRBJ2-3; D is undetermined. CDR1 is MDHEN and CDR2 is SYDVKM in the germline V gene. The CDR3 contains 15 residues. V gave up 1 base and J gave up 2 bases, with 10 bases separating them. The CDR3, as DNA: TGTGCCAGCAGTTTATTCGCTATCCCCACAGATACGCAGTATTTT. Translation gives CASSLFAIPTDTQYF.

V is TRBV28 and J is TRBJ2-1; TRBD2 might be the D (6 bases). CDR3 length: 15 residues. Trimming took off 10 bases at V and 3 bases at J, with 19 bases between the two ends. Germline CDR1 reads MDHEN; CDR2 reads SYDVKM. The CDR3: CANSHVREVYNEQFF. The CDR3 nucleotides read TGTGCCAACAGCCACGTAAGGGAGGTCTACAATGAGCAGTTCTTC.

The V and J genes are TRBV15 and TRBJ2-1; a possible D gene is TRBD2 (5 bases). CDR3 length: 15 residues. Per germline, CDR1 LNHNV and CDR2 YYDKDF (reference sequence). Trimming removed 1 base at V and 10 bases at J, with 17 bases between. The CDR3 nucleotides read TGTGCCACCAGCAGAGGACCCCTCTGGAGCGGAGAGCAGTTCTTC. Amino acids: CATSRGPLWSGEQFF.